This paragraph covers one T cell receptor beta chain sequence. V was pared by 3 bases and J by 3 bases, with 5 bases of the junction left unmatched. This CDR3 contains 14 residues. The germline V gene encodes CDR1 SGDLS and CDR2 YYNGEE. These data originate in a study of OX40 agonist ivuxolimab in advanced cancers. Overall study context: Mean age 60 years, range 23 to 79; 82.7% male.

The data were produced by immunoSEQ multiplex PCR, yet TCRdb's version contains in-frame clones alone and is incomplete. The profile shows approximately 86,000 clones, about 86% of them singletons. The sample was CD4+ or CD8+ T cells sorted from blood, taken in a trial of the OX40 agonist ivuxolimab. This TCR came from an adult with an advanced solid tumor such as melanoma, head and neck, liver or kidney cancer. The chain has TRBV9 and TRBJ2-5; 7 nucleotides align to TRBD1. The CDR3 is CASSAGQLKETQYF. The CDR3, as DNA: TGTGCCAGCAGCGCGGGACAGCTTAAAGAGACCCAGTACTTC.